The 15 T cell receptor beta chains in this list originate from one sample, sequenced in a study of T-cell reconstitution after alpha-beta-depleted transplantation in children. Researchers prepared the TCRbeta library using unique molecular identifiers, the study reports. TCRdb processed the PCR reads anew with MiXCR; each CDR3 protein has one entry. This repertoire shows roughly 340,000 distinct CDR3 sequences, roughly 17% found once; its top ten account for approximately 38%. Sample: PBMCs, mostly from graft donor cells, taken 360 days after TCRalphabeta/CD19-depleted stem cell transplant. Every receptor here comes from a male patient between 2 and 10 years old who had a stem cell transplant for acute lymphoblastic leukemia, so the T cells may come from the graft donor.

This clonotype was picked up many times. The chain has TRBV28 and TRBJ1-4; no firm D call. The CDR3 has 15 amino acids. Germline V gene data show CDR1 as MDHEN and CDR2 as SYDVKM. V was shortened by 6 bases and J by 8 bases, with 19 bases between the two germline ends. CDR3 coding DNA: TGTGCCAGCAGCCCTTCGCTTATGTTGAGGGAAAAACTGTTTTTT. Translated: CASSPSLMLREKLFF.

The chain couples TRBV5-1 to TRBJ1-1; D uncertain. Germline assignment: CDR1 SGHRS and CDR2 YFSETQ. This CDR3 spans 13 amino acids. V was trimmed by 2 bases and J by 5 bases, leaving 10 bases between them. The CDR3 spells CASSFGPETEAFF. CDR3 nucleotide sequence: TGCGCCAGCAGCTTTGGACCCGAGACTGAAGCTTTCTTT.

This clonotype came up a few times. The J gene is TRBJ2-7, the V gene TRBV7-3; TRBD1 matches 8 bases. After removal of 7 bases from V and 0 bases from J, the junction contained 8 bases not matched to a gene. CDR1 and CDR2 (germline): SGHTA, FQGTGA. CDR3 length: 15 amino acids. The DNA of the CDR3 is TGTGCCAGCATCCCGCTGGACAGGGCCTCCTACGAGCAGTACTTC. Translation gives CASIPLDRASYEQYF. The variable domain in full, with the rest retrieved from reference TRBV7-3 and TRBJ2-7, is GAGVSQTPSNKVTEKGKYVELRCDPISGHTALYWYRQSLGQGPEFLIYFQGTGAADDSGLPNDRFFAVRPEGSVSTLKIQRTERGDSAVYLCASIPLDRASYEQYFGPGTRLTVT.

The V call is TRBV4-1, the J call TRBJ2-5; tentatively, D is TRBD1 or TRBD2 (5 bases each). The CDR3 covers 16 residues. Trimming took 1 base from V and 0 from J, leaving 12 bases between them. Germline assignment: CDR1 MGHRA and CDR2 YSYEKL. CDR3 DNA sequence: TGCGCCAGCAGCCAAGGGTCAAGGGGAGACCAAGAGACCCAGTACTTC. Its translation: CASSQGSRGDQETQYF.

This clonotype was detected many times. The chain recombines TRBV18 with TRBJ2-3; the D is unclear. V was clipped by 2 bases and J by 4 bases, with 4 bases between them. The CDR3 contains 12 residues. Per germline, CDR1 KGHSH and CDR2 LQKENI. CDR3 sequence (DNA): TGTGCCAGCTCACCAGGGGCAGATACGCAGTATTTT. Encoded protein: CASSPGADTQYF.

This clonotype was detected ten times or more. The chain has TRBV4-3 and TRBJ1-2; D is possibly TRBD1 (5 bases). Germline CDR1 is LGHNA and CDR2 is YSLEER. This CDR3 contains 16 residues. V was pared by 1 base and J by 4 bases, with 16 bases between. CDR3 sequence reads: CASSQGTLRVGYGYTF. The CDR3 DNA follows: TGCGCCAGCAGCCAAGGAACCCTCAGGGTCGGCTATGGCTACACCTTC.

Comments on this clonotype: The CDR3 does not close with the conserved phenylalanine or tryptophan, likely indicating a read error. Because the CDR3's place on the DNA is in doubt, the DNA is left out and the CDR3 is given as listed by TCRdb. The V call is TRBV30, the J call TRBJ1-1. The CDR3 is 11 residues long, ends included. Germline assignment: CDR1 GTSNPN and CDR2 SVGIG (reference sequence). This CDR3 is CAWSPREALRL.

Note on this clonotype: This may be a read error, as it is one base from a much larger clone. The genes are TRBV7-6 and TRBJ2-5; 7 bases map to TRBD1. The CDR3 has 15 residues. The germline CDR1 and CDR2 sequences are SGHVS and FNYEAQ. CDR3 region: CASSSYGTVLETEYF. In DNA form, the CDR3 reads TGTGCCAGCAGCTCTTACGGGACAGTCCTAGAGACCGAGTACTTC.

The rearrangement links TRBV29-1 to TRBJ2-7; D possibly corresponds to TRBD2 (6 bases). This CDR3 spans 15 amino acids. Germline loops: CDR1 SQVTM, CDR2 ANQGSEA. Between the trimmed V and J ends, which lost 4 bases and 2 bases, there was a span of 18 bases. In nucleotides, the CDR3 is TGCAGCGTTGTGGGTGTGGACGGGAGCCCCTACGAGCAGTACTTC. Protein sequence: CSVVGVDGSPYEQYF.

This clonotype was seen a few times. V and J are TRBV7-2 and TRBJ2-7, with D tentatively TRBD1 or TRBD2 (5 bases each). Germline V lookup: CDR1 SGHTA, CDR2 FQGNSA. The CDR3 contains 16 residues. V was pared by 5 bases and J by 1 base, with 18 bases between. The CDR3 here is CASSETGPPDSYEQYF. CDR3 sequence (DNA): TGTGCCAGCAGCGAAACGGGACCCCCGGATTCCTACGAGCAGTACTTC.

This clonotype was observed a few times. The CDR3 DNA reads TGCGCCAGCAGCCAGGGGGGACTAGCGGGAGTTGGAGACACCGGGGAGCTGTTTTTT. Protein product: CASSQGGLAGVGDTGELFF. V and J are TRBV4-3 and TRBJ2-2, with 14 nucleotides matching TRBD2. The CDR3 contains 19 residues. CDR1 and CDR2 from the germline V gene are LGHNA and YSLEER. V shed 3 bases and J 3 bases; nucleotides not matched to a gene: 9.

The V and J genes are TRBV10-3 and TRBJ2-7, with 7 bases matching TRBD1. From germline, CDR1 is ENHRY and CDR2 SYGVKD. CDR3 length equals 17 residues. V trimming: 10 bases; J trimming: 1 base; junction bases outside the gene matches: 19. In DNA form, the CDR3 reads TGTGCCACCCTATCTACCAATCAGGGGGAAAAATCCTACGAGCAGTACTTC. Translation: CATLSTNQGEKSYEQYF.

This clonotype appeared a few times. The chain has TRBV20-1 and TRBJ2-1; TRBD2 aligns across 15 bases. The ends lost 1 base at V and 4 bases at J; junction bases unmatched: 5. This CDR3 has 17 residues. Germline lookup yields CDR1 DFQATT and CDR2 SNEGSKA (reference sequence). In nucleotides, the CDR3 is TGCAGTGCTAGAGTCTGGACTAGCGGGAGGGGTTACAATGAGCAGTTCTTC. Encoded protein: CSARVWTSGRGYNEQFF.

The table lists this clonotype with many counts. The rearrangement links TRBV5-1 to TRBJ1-1; D call uncertain. This CDR3 spans 15 amino acids. Trimming removed 4 bases at V and 0 bases at J, with 13 bases between. Germline V gene sequence: CDR1 SGHRS, CDR2 YFSETQ. CDR3 coding DNA: TGCGCCAGCAGCATTGACACTGACGTGAACACTGAAGCTTTCTTT. Amino acid sequence: CASSIDTDVNTEAFF.

The J gene is TRBJ2-2, the V gene TRBV20-1, with 11 bases identical to TRBD2. The junction had 5 bases not matched to a gene; V was cut back by 5 bases and J by 3 bases. The germline V gene has CDR1 DFQATT and CDR2 SNEGSKA (reference sequence). The CDR3 has 15 amino acids. Written as DNA, the CDR3 is TGCAGTGCTGCCGGACTAGCGGGTTACACCGGGGAGCTGTTTTTT. Protein: CSAAGLAGYTGELFF.